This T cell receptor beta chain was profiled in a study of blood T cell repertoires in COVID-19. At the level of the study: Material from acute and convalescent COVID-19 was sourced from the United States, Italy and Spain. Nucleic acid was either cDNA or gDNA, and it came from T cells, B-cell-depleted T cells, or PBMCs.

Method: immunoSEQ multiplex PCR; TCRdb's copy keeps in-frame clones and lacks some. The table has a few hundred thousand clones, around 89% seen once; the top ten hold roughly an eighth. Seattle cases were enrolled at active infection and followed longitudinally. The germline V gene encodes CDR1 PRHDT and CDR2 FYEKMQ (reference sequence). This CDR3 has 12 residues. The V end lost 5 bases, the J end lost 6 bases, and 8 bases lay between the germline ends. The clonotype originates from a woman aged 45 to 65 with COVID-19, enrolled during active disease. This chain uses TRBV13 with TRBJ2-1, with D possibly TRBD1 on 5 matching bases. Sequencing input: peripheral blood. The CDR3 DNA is TGTGCCAGCAGCCGGACATTCAATGAGCAGTTCTTC. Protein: CASSRTFNEQFF.